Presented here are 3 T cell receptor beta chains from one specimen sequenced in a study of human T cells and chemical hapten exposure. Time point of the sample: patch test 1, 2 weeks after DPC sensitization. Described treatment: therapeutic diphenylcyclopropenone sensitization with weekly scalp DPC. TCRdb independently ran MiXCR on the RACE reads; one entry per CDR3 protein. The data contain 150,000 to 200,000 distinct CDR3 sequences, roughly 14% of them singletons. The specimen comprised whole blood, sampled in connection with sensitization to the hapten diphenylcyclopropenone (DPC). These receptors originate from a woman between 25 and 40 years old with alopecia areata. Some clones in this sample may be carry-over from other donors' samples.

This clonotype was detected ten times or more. The CDR3, as DNA: TGTGCCAGCAGCTCAGACCGGAGGACAGTCCAGCATTTT. Encoded protein: CASSSDRRTVQHF. The genes are TRBV7-2 and TRBJ1-5; D is possibly TRBD1 (6 bases). The V end lost 4 bases, the J end lost 12 bases, and 16 bases lay between the germline ends. Germline-derived CDR1 and CDR2 are SGHTA and FQGNSA. The CDR3 runs to 13 residues.

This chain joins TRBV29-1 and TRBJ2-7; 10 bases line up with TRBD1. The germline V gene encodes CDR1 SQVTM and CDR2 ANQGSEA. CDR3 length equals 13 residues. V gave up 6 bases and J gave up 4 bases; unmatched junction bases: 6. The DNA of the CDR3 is TGCAGCGTGAACGCGGGACAGGGGTACGAGCAGTACTTC. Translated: CSVNAGQGYEQYF.

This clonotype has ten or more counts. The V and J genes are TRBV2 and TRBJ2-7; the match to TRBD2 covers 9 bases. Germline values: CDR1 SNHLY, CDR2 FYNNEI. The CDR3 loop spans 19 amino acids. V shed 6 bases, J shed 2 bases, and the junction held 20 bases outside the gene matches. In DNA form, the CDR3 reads TGTGCCAGCAGCGGGACAGTAGGAACGATAGCGGGAGCGACCTACGAGCAGTACTTC. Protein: CASSGTVGTIAGATYEQYF. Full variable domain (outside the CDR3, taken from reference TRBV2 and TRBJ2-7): EPEVTQTPSHQVTQMGQEVILRCVPISNHLYFYWYRQILGQKVEFLVSFYNNEISEKSEIFDDQFSVERPDGSNFTLKIRSTKLEDSAMYFCASSGTVGTIAGATYEQYFGPGTRLTVT.